Detailed here is one T cell receptor beta chain. This sample stems from a study of blood T cell repertoires in COVID-19. Study-level background: Spain, Italy and the United States supplied samples that represented acute and convalescent COVID-19.

Profiled with immunoSEQ multiplex PCR; TCRdb holds only in-frame clones, not every one. The table shows approximately 99,000 clones, with 85% to 90% occurring only once. There are 14 residues in the CDR3. Germline CDR1 reads SGHDT; CDR2 reads YYEEEE. The J segment lost 3 bases and the V segment lost 5 bases, leaving 6 bases of the junction unmatched. The sequenced sample was peripheral blood. The receptor was isolated from a woman aged 60 to 75 in a cohort sampled during active or convalescent COVID-19. The V gene is TRBV5-6, the J gene TRBJ2-3; 7 positions match TRBD1. The CDR3 sequence is CASSETGWTDTQYF. CDR3 DNA sequence: TGTGCCAGCAGTGAGACAGGGTGGACAGATACGCAGTATTTT.